The following is a T cell receptor beta chain sequence with its context. Its antigen is currently unknown. These data originate in a study of T cell responses to AZD1222 COVID-19 vaccine. Overall study: Recipients boosted at about 4 weeks or about 12 weeks are pooled.

Regarding the study as a whole: Spike as a whole was targeted by vaccine-associated CD4 TCRs, dominant at 160-218 and 743-854.

Clones were read by immunoSEQ multiplex PCR, and TCRdb kept only the in-frame ones, dropping some. The data show about 97,000 clones, about 91% seen once. The length of the CDR3 is 15 residues. Germline V gives CDR1 MNHEY, CDR2 SVGAGI. Deletions cut 4 bases from V and 0 bases from J, with 12 bases between. This sequence was found in an adult in good health. This sequence joins TRBV6-5 and TRBJ1-1; no clear D gene. The material was peripheral blood, obtained on day 0 of AZD1222 vaccination. The CDR3 loop is CASSWTGFMNTEAFF. The DNA of the CDR3 is TGTGCCAGCAGTTGGACGGGGTTCATGAACACTGAAGCTTTCTTT.